The 24 T cell receptor beta chains listed next were all sequenced from one sample in a study of Graves' ophthalmopathy and Graves' hyperthyroidism (dated 2018 in TCRdb). TCRdb lists the instrument as Illumina HiSeq 2000. For repertoire sequencing, TCR beta CDR3 regions were amplified from RNA transcripts. The first round was an RT-PCR using HTBI primers with the Qiagen OneStep RT-PCR kit, and this first round was followed by a second-round multiplex PCR, then size selection and purification. TCRdb itself trimmed the public reads at Q25 with fastp, ran MiXCR and retained productive beta chains. For every CDR3 protein sequence, its rows merge into one entry that carries the most common genes and DNA. The sample data list roughly 610,000 distinct CDR3 sequences, and 22% of these were observed just once. Together, the top ten hold approximately 7.7% of the sample. Specimen: peripheral blood. Receptors were obtained from a woman aged 18-29 years with stable Graves' hyperthyroidism. Some clones in this sample may be carry-over from other donors' samples. Donor details come from another sample of the same person, matched by shared clones.

This chain links TRBV27 with TRBJ1-5; the D is unclear. Germline CDR1 MNHEY, CDR2 SMNVEV (reference sequence). Trimming stripped 5 bases from V and 0 bases from J, with 11 bases between. The CDR3 contains 15 residues. In nucleotides, the CDR3 is TGTGCCAGCAGTCCTCAGGTTATTAGCAATCAGCCCCAGCATTTT. Translation: CASSPQVISNQPQHF.

This chain uses TRBV2 with TRBJ2-5, with 7 bases fitting TRBD2. Trimming removed 6 bases from V and 4 bases from J; junction bases left unmatched: 8. The CDR3 length is 14 residues. Germline values: CDR1 SNHLY, CDR2 FYNNEI. The CDR3 coding sequence is TGTGCCAGCAGGGAGGCTAGCGGATCAGAGACCCAGTACTTC. It codes for CASREASGSETQYF.

This clonotype occurred many times. The CDR3 DNA reads TGTGCCAGCAGCTTAGGCGGGACAGGCCGGAGGGAAGCTTTCTTT. Amino acid sequence: CASSLGGTGRREAFF. The chain couples TRBV7-6 to TRBJ1-1; 8 positions agree with TRBD1. J lost 8 bases, V lost 1 base, and 9 bases had no gene match. The CDR3 is made up of 15 amino acids. The germline V gene encodes CDR1 SGHVS and CDR2 FNYEAQ.

This clonotype was counted ten times or more. This sequence joins TRBV11-2 and TRBJ2-7; D remains ambiguous. Germline lookup yields CDR1 SGHAT and CDR2 FQNNGV. Trimming left V 5 bases short and J 5 bases short, with 22 bases between. This CDR3 comprises 16 residues. This CDR3 reads CASSPPIRASNNEQYF. CDR3 nucleotides: TGTGCCAGCAGCCCCCCTATCCGGGCCTCAAACAACGAGCAGTACTTC.

This clonotype was recorded many times. The chain employs TRBV20-1 and TRBJ1-5; 7 positions match TRBD1. J lost 3 bases, V lost 3 bases, and 2 bases had no gene match. CDR1 and CDR2 from the germline V gene are DFQATT and SNEGSKA (reference sequence). This CDR3 is built from 13 residues. DNA of the CDR3: TGCAGTGCTAGGACAGGGCTCAATCAGCCCCAGCATTTT. Amino acids: CSARTGLNQPQHF.

In this sample, this clonotype turned up many times. The rearrangement links TRBV12-3 or TRBV12-4 to TRBJ2-7; TRBD2 matches 8 bases. Unmatched junction bases numbered 9, after V lost 8 bases and J lost 3 bases. The CDR3 runs 14 residues. The CDR3 DNA sequence: TGTGCCAGCCGCAAGTCCAGCGGGAGCTACGAGCAGTACTTC. As protein: CASRKSSGSYEQYF.

This clonotype was found many times. V and J are TRBV20-1 and TRBJ1-6; D may be TRBD1 (5 bases). V gave up 3 bases and J gave up 7 bases, with 10 bases separating them. The CDR3 sequence is 13 residues long. The V gene's germline CDR1 is DFQATT and CDR2 SNEGSKA (reference sequence). CDR3 in DNA: TGCAGTGCTAGTGGGGCCGACAATTCACCCCTCCACTTT. It yields the protein CSASGADNSPLHF.

The chain joins TRBV6-1 to TRBJ1-2; the match to TRBD1 covers 9 bases. Trimming at V came to 4 bases and at J to 6 bases, leaving 6 bases not matched to a gene. CDR1 is MNHNS and CDR2 is SASEGT in the germline V gene. The CDR3 is made up of 14 amino acids. The CDR3 coding sequence is TGTGCCAGCAGTGTCCGGGACAGGGAGGATGGCTACACCTTC. Translating gives CASSVRDREDGYTF.

This clonotype was found many times. CDR3 nucleotides: TGTGCCAGCAGTGAAGCGATGGGGGGGCTATCCTACGAGCAGTACTTC. It encodes CASSEAMGGLSYEQYF. The V gene is TRBV6-1, the J gene TRBJ2-7; a possible D gene is TRBD2 (7 bases). The V gene's germline CDR1 is MNHNS and CDR2 SASEGT. The CDR3 runs 16 residues. Trimming shortened V by 0 bases and J by 1 base, and 13 bases separated the two germline ends.

As regards this clonotype: Possible read error: a much larger clone is one base away. The gene calls are TRBV12-3 or TRBV12-4 and TRBJ1-5; possibly TRBD1 for D (6 bases). The CDR3 is 15 amino acids. V lost 6 bases and J lost 6, with 18 bases in between. Here the CDR3 reads CASSPIPAGVQPQHF. The CDR3 DNA sequence: TGTGCCAGCAGCCCCATACCTGCAGGGGTTCAGCCCCAGCATTTT.

On this clonotype itself: A much larger clonotype is one base distant, so this may be a read error. The rearrangement links TRBV12-3 or TRBV12-4 to TRBJ2-5; D ambiguous. The CDR3 extends over 14 amino acids. The CDR3 loop reads CASRYGRKQETKYF. The CDR3 coding sequence is TGTGCCAGCCGGTACGGCAGGAAACAAGAGACCAAGTACTTC.

V is TRBV11-3 and J is TRBJ2-4; maybe TRBD1 (5 bases). The CDR3 runs to 14 residues. Germline V gene lookup returns CDR1 SGHNT and CDR2 YENEEA. V lost 3 bases and J 8 bases, leaving 14 bases between the germline ends. The CDR3 nucleotides are TGTGCCAGCAGCTTCACAGGTGCCGAAGACATTCAGTACTTC. This gives the protein CASSFTGAEDIQYF.

V usage is TRBV12-3 or TRBV12-4 and J usage is TRBJ1-1; no clear D. The CDR3 spans 13 residues. V was trimmed by 0 bases and J by 5 bases, leaving 7 bases between them. The CDR3 protein is CASSLASSTEAFF. The CDR3 nucleotides read TGTGCCAGCAGTTTAGCGTCTTCGACTGAAGCTTTCTTT.

This sequence joins TRBV6-2 or TRBV6-3 and TRBJ2-7; possibly TRBD1 or TRBD2 for D (5 bases each). Per germline, CDR1 MNHEY and CDR2 SVGEGT. The CDR3 is 15 amino acids. The V end was cut by 6 bases, the J end by 3 bases, with 18 bases between. CDR3 DNA: TGTGCCAGCAGCAATTCACCGGGACCCAACTACGAGCAGTACTTC. It is translated as CASSNSPGPNYEQYF.

The chain recombines TRBV20-1 with TRBJ2-7; D is ambiguous. The germline V gene has CDR1 DFQATT and CDR2 SNEGSKA (reference sequence). CDR3 length equals 14 residues. V lost 2 bases to trimming and J lost 5 bases, with 16 bases between them. The CDR3 nucleotides are TGCAGTGCTAGACCCCCGAGAGAACGGAACGAGCAGTACTTC. Translating gives CSARPPRERNEQYF.

This chain joins TRBV12-3 or TRBV12-4 and TRBJ2-2, with D possibly TRBD1 on 6 matching bases. Trimming left V 3 bases short and J 5 bases short, with 7 bases between. CDR3 length: 13 amino acids. Here the CDR3 reads CASSFGQTGELFF. In DNA form, the CDR3 reads TGTGCCAGCAGTTTCGGACAGACCGGGGAGCTGTTTTTT.

Many counts were recorded for this clonotype. The chain joins TRBV6-1 to TRBJ2-2; 11 positions match TRBD2. With 6 bases clipped from V and 3 bases from J, the junction kept 3 bases outside the gene matches. Germline loops: CDR1 MNHNS, CDR2 SASEGT. The CDR3 extends over 15 amino acids. DNA of the CDR3: TGTGCCAGCAGCGTAGCGGGAGGGCACACCGGGGAGCTGTTTTTT. As protein: CASSVAGGHTGELFF.

This clonotype has a count of ten or more. The CDR3 coding sequence is TGTGCCAGCAGTCCCGGACTGATTCAAGAGACCCAGTACTTC. Translating it yields CASSPGLIQETQYF. The rearrangement links TRBV12-3 or TRBV12-4 to TRBJ2-5; possibly TRBD2 for D (5 bases). V dropped 5 bases and J dropped 2 bases, with 12 bases sitting between them. This CDR3 has 14 amino acids.

The CDR3 loop reads CASSPRDSSSYGYTF. CDR3 in DNA: TGTGCCAGCAGTCCGCGGGACAGCAGTTCCTATGGCTACACCTTC. J is TRBJ1-2 and V is TRBV12-3 or TRBV12-4, with 7 nucleotides matching TRBD1. The length of the CDR3 is 15 residues. Trimming cost V 5 bases and J 4 bases; bases outside gene matches: 10.

This clonotype was detected ten times or more. V usage is TRBV5-6 and J usage is TRBJ1-1; D is possibly TRBD1 (6 bases). Germline V gene data show CDR1 as SGHDT and CDR2 as YYEEEE. CDR3 size: 14 residues. The V end was cut by 0 bases, the J end by 9 bases, with 15 bases between. The CDR3 DNA reads as TGTGCCAGCAGCTTGGGGGCAGGGGAAGGGAAAGCTTTCTTT. Translating it yields CASSLGAGEGKAFF.

In this sample, this clonotype turned up many times. V and J are TRBV6-1 and TRBJ2-7; D may be TRBD1 (7 bases). Germline V gene sequence: CDR1 MNHNS, CDR2 SASEGT. V was trimmed by 7 bases and J by 5 bases, leaving 21 bases between them. The CDR3 sequence is 15 residues long. CDR3: CASTSPHRGGDEQYF. Written as DNA, the CDR3 is TGTGCCAGCACCTCACCCCACAGGGGAGGAGACGAGCAGTACTTC.

This clonotype was seen ten or more times. The V and J genes are TRBV6-1 and TRBJ1-2; the match to TRBD1 covers 7 bases. This CDR3 spans 17 amino acids. V shed 4 bases and J 0 bases; nucleotides not matched to a gene: 11. Germline V gives CDR1 MNHNS, CDR2 SASEGT. For the CDR3, the DNA is TGTGCCAGCAGTGTCCGTACCGGGACAGTCGCTAACTATGGCTACACCTTC. It translates to CASSVRTGTVANYGYTF.

This clonotype appeared many times. The chain employs TRBV19 and TRBJ2-2; TRBD1 matches at 7 bases. CDR1 LNHDA and CDR2 SQIVND come from the germline V gene (reference sequence). The CDR3 is made up of 14 amino acids. Trimming removed 6 bases from V and 6 bases from J; junction bases left unmatched: 7. CDR3 sequence: CASSKTGVSGELFF. CDR3 coding DNA: TGTGCCAGTAGCAAAACAGGGGTATCCGGGGAGCTGTTTTTT.

In this sample, this clonotype turned up many times. The chain has TRBV30 and TRBJ1-6; D is unresolved. The V gene lost 4 bases and the J gene lost 6 bases, with 13 bases spanning the gap. CDR1 is GTSNPN and CDR2 is SVGIG in the germline V gene (reference sequence). There are 14 residues in the CDR3. The CDR3 region has the DNA TGTGCCTGGAAACAGAGAATTAGTAATTCACCCCTCCACTTT. Translated: CAWKQRISNSPLHF.